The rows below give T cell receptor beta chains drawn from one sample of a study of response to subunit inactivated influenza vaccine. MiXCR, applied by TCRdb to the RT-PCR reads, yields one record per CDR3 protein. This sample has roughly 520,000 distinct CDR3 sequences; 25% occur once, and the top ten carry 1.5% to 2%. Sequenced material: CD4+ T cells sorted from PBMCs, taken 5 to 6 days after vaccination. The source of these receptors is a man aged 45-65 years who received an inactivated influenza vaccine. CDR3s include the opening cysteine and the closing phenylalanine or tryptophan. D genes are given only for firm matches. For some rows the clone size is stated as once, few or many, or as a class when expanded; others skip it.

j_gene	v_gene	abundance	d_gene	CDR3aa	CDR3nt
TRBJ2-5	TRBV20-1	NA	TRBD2	CSARFAGGLETQYF	TGCAGTGCTAGGTTTGCGGGGGGGCTCGAGACCCAGTACTTC
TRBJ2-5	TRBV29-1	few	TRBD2	CSVGREYQETQYF	TGCAGCGTTGGGCGGGAGTACCAAGAGACCCAGTACTTC
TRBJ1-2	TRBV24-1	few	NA	CATSDLGSGYTF	TGTGCCACCAGTGATTTGGGTTCTGGCTACACCTTC
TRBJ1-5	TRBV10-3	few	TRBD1	CATTEDREAPQHF	TGTGCCACCACCGAGGACAGGGAAGCGCCCCAGCATTTT
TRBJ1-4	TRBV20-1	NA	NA	CSARGSTNEKLFF	TGCAGTGCTAGAGGTTCGACTAATGAAAAACTGTTTTTT
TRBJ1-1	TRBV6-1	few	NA	CASSEVTRAFF	TGTGCCAGCAGTGAAGTGACTCGAGCTTTCTTT
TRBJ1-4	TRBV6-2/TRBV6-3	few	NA	CASRNWGEKLFF	TGTGCCAGCAGAAACTGGGGTGAAAAACTGTTTTTT
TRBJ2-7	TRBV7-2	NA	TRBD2	CASSLEGSGRNEQYF	TGTGCCAGCAGCTTAGAGGGTAGCGGGAGGAACGAGCAGTACTTC
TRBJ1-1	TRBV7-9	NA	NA	CASTQRGGVNTEAFF	TGTGCCAGCACCCAAAGGGGAGGGGTGAACACTGAAGCTTTCTTT
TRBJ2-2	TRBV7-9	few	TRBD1	CASSLLDRATGELFF	TGTGCCAGCAGCTTACTCGACAGGGCAACCGGGGAGCTGTTTTTT
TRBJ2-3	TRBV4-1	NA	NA	CASSALGDTQYF	TGCGCCAGCAGCGCACTGGGGGATACGCAGTATTTT
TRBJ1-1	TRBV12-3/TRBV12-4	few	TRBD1	CASRTGQGRGQAFF	TGTGCCAGCAGAACGGGACAGGGGCGTGGGCAAGCTTTCTTT
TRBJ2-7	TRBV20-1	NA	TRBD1	CSAKDRGSYEQYF	TGCAGTGCTAAAGACAGGGGGTCCTACGAGCAGTACTTC
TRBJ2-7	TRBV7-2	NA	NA	CASSAISWGYEQYF	TGTGCCAGCAGCGCTATATCCTGGGGGTACGAGCAGTACTTC
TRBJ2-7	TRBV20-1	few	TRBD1	CSAREPQGNYEQYF	TGCAGTGCTAGAGAGCCACAGGGGAACTACGAGCAGTACTTC
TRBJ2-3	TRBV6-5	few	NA	CASSYGQTVPSTDTQYF	TGTGCCAGCAGTTACGGTCAGACGGTTCCTAGCACAGATACGCAGTATTTT
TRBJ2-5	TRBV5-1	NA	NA	CASSPSPTSQETQYF	TGCGCCAGCAGCCCATCGCCGACTAGCCAAGAGACCCAGTACTTC
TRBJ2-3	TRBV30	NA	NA	CAWTRRGTDTQYF	TGTGCCTGGACCCGGCGGGGCACAGATACGCAGTATTTT
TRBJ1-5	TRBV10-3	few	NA	CAISHQSNQPQHF	TGTGCCATCAGCCACCAGAGCAATCAGCCCCAGCATTTT
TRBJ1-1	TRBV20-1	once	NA	CSAKRGGAEAFF	TGCAGTGCCAAGAGGGGAGGAGCTGAAGCTTTCTTT
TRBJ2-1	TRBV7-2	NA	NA	CASSSRSLGGEQFF	TGTGCCAGCAGTTCCCGATCGCTTGGGGGTGAGCAGTTCTTC
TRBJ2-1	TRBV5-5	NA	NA	CASSFGTSQFF	TGTGCCAGCAGCTTCGGGACGTCCCAGTTCTTC
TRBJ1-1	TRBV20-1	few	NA	CSARRARAEAFF	TGCAGTGCGCGACGAGCGAGGGCTGAAGCTTTCTTT
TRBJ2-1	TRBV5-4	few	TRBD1	CASSLRTGNYNEQFF	TGTGCCAGCAGCCTAAGGACAGGGAACTACAATGAGCAGTTCTTC
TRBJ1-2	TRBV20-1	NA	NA	CSAEVQGANYGYTF	TGCAGTGCGGAAGTACAGGGAGCTAACTATGGCTACACCTTC
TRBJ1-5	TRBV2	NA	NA	CATKTEFNQPQHF	TGTGCCACTAAGACAGAATTTAATCAGCCCCAGCATTTT
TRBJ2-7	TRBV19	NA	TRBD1	CATSRGGAYEQYF	TGTGCCACCAGCCGAGGGGGCGCGTACGAGCAGTACTTC
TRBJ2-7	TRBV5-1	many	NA	CASSLAAAYEQYF	TGCGCCAGCAGCTTGGCCGCCGCCTACGAGCAGTACTTC
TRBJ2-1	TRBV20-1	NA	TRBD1	CSAFRRRTGAANEQFF	TGCAGTGCTTTCCGAAGAAGGACAGGGGCGGCCAATGAGCAGTTCTTC
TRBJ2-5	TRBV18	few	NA	CASSPERETQYF	TGTGCCAGCTCACCCGAACGGGAGACCCAGTACTTC
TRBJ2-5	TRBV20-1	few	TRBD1	CSARDGQGAWTQYF	TGCAGTGCTAGGGACGGACAGGGGGCGTGGACCCAGTACTTC
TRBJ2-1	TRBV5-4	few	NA	CASSPRDGYNEQFF	TGTGCCAGCAGCCCCCGGGACGGATACAATGAGCAGTTCTTC
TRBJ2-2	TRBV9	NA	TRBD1	CASSPGQGGGELFF	TGTGCCAGCAGCCCTGGACAGGGCGGCGGGGAGCTGTTTTTT
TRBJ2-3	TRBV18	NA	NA	CASSADTQYF	TGTGCCAGCTCAGCAGATACGCAGTATTTT
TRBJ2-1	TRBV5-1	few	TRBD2	CASSLGLAEDNEQFF	TGCGCCAGCAGCTTGGGACTAGCGGAAGACAATGAGCAGTTCTTC
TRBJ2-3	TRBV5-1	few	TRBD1	CASSLVPGGDTQYF	TGCGCCAGCAGCTTGGTTCCAGGGGGAGATACGCAGTATTTT
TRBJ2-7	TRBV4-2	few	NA	CASSQEEGVQYF	TGTGCCAGCAGCCAAGAGGAGGGTGTGCAGTACTTC
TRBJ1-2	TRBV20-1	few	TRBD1	CSARSDREDYTF	TGCAGTGCTAGATCGGACAGGGAGGACTACACCTTC
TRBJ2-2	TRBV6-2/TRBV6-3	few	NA	CASSQLRAGELFF	TGTGCCAGCAGCCAACTGAGGGCCGGGGAGCTGTTTTTT
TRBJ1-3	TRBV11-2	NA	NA	CASSEATALSGNTIYF	TGTGCCAGCAGCGAAGCGACAGCCCTCTCTGGAAACACCATATATTTT
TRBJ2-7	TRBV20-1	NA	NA	CSTSQGSYEQYF	TGCAGTACTTCTCAGGGCTCCTACGAGCAGTACTTC
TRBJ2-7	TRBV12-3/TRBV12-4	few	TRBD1	CASRQGGWEQYF	TGTGCCAGCAGACAGGGGGGTTGGGAGCAGTACTTC
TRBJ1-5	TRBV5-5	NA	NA	CASSLSPDNQPQHF	TGTGCCAGCAGCTTGTCCCCCGACAATCAGCCCCAGCATTTT
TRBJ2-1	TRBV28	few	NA	CASRNQGRGEQFF	TGTGCCAGCAGGAATCAGGGGCGGGGTGAGCAGTTCTTC
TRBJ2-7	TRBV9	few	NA	CASSVGSVNEQYF	TGTGCCAGCAGCGTAGGGTCCGTAAACGAGCAGTACTTC
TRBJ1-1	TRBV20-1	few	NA	CSARDSRGRRTEAFF	TGCAGTGCTAGAGATAGTAGGGGGAGGAGGACTGAAGCTTTCTTT